One and the same sample provided the 12 T cell receptor beta chains below, sequenced in a study of cytomegalovirus exposure and HLA in healthy donors. The PCR made use of 60 Vbeta and 13 Jbeta primers. Method: immunoSEQ multiplex PCR; TCRdb's copy keeps in-frame clones and lacks some. Of fewer than 150,000 clones listed, around 77% are singletons. The specimen sequenced was PBMCs. The receptors originated from a man aged 25 to 40 in good health and CMV-seronegative.

The rearrangement uses TRBV19 and TRBJ1-4, with D unresolved. The CDR3 covers 14 residues. Trimming pared 7 bases from V and 6 bases from J, leaving 15 bases between. Germline V gene data show CDR1 as LNHDA and CDR2 as SQIVND (reference sequence). This chain's CDR3 is CASTSRGFDEKLFF. As DNA, the CDR3 is TGTGCCAGTACCTCACGGGGTTTTGATGAAAAACTGTTTTTT.

The chain couples TRBV5-1 to TRBJ1-3, with D unclear. The CDR3 extends over 16 amino acids. V was shortened by 0 bases and J by 0 bases, with 10 bases between the two germline ends. Germline V gene sequence: CDR1 SGHRS, CDR2 YFSETQ. DNA of the CDR3: TGCGCCAGCAGCTTGGAAGACGGGGACTCTGGAAACACCATATATTTT. Translating it yields CASSLEDGDSGNTIYF.

The V and J genes are TRBV11-2 and TRBJ2-5, with 8 bases matching TRBD2. CDR3 length equals 15 residues. The V segment lost 4 bases and the J segment 3 bases; nucleotides outside the gene matches: 7. The V gene's germline CDR1 is SGHAT and CDR2 FQNNGV. In DNA, the CDR3 is TGTGCCAGCAGCTCTTGGACTAGCCGCGAAGAGACCCAGTACTTC. Its protein is CASSSWTSREETQYF.

V is TRBV15 and J is TRBJ2-7; a possible D gene is TRBD2 (5 bases). The CDR3 is 15 amino acids. V lost 0 bases and J 5 bases, leaving 14 bases between the germline ends. Germline V lookup: CDR1 LNHNV, CDR2 YYDKDF (reference sequence). This CDR3 is CATSRDKTTGDEQYF. In DNA, the CDR3 is TGTGCCACCAGCAGAGATAAAACTACCGGGGACGAGCAGTACTTC.

The chain carries TRBV5-8 and TRBJ1-4, with unresolved D. The CDR3 is made up of 17 amino acids. Germline values: CDR1 SGHTS, CDR2 YDEGEE. The germline V and J ends were trimmed by 0 bases and 0 bases, with 12 bases remaining between them. CDR3 nucleotide sequence: TGTGCCAGCAGCTTGGGTTACGGGTCCGCAACTAATGAAAAACTGTTTTTT. Amino acids: CASSLGYGSATNEKLFF. Filled out from reference TRBV5-8 and TRBJ1-4, the complete variable domain reads EAGVTQSPTHLIKTRGQQATLRCSPISGHTSVYWYQQALGLGLQFLLWYDEGEERNRGNFPPRFSGRQFPNYSSELNVNALELEDSALYLCASSLGYGSATNEKLFFGSGTQLSVL.

The rearrangement uses TRBV29-1 and TRBJ2-7; 8 bases map to TRBD2. Germline trimming cut 4 bases from V and 2 bases from J; bases unmatched to any gene: 4. The CDR3 consists of 13 residues. Germline-derived CDR1 and CDR2 are SQVTM and ANQGSEA. The CDR3 bases are TGCAGCGTTGTCCCGGGGGGGGCCTACGAGCAGTACTTC. Its translation: CSVVPGGAYEQYF.

The chain links TRBV28 to TRBJ2-1; weak D call: TRBD2 (6 bases). Germline values: CDR1 MDHEN, CDR2 SYDVKM. This CDR3 region has 18 residues. V shed 1 base and J shed 0 bases, with 16 bases lying between them. Here the CDR3 reads CASSLSSRSTSSYNEQFF. CDR3 nucleotide sequence: TGTGCCAGCAGTTTATCCTCTCGGTCGACTAGCTCCTACAATGAGCAGTTCTTC.

This chain links TRBV18 with TRBJ2-2, with 9 bases lining up with TRBD2. Unmatched junction bases numbered 3, after V lost 3 bases and J lost 1 base. This CDR3 has 16 residues. Germline lookup yields CDR1 KGHSH and CDR2 LQKENI. CDR3 sequence reads: CASSPREGQNTGELFF. The CDR3 nucleotides read TGTGCCAGCTCACCGCGGGAGGGCCAGAACACCGGGGAGCTGTTTTTT.

This chain uses TRBV11-2 with TRBJ2-1; 8 nucleotides align to TRBD2. The V segment lost 2 bases and the J segment 8 bases; nucleotides outside the gene matches: 5. Per germline, CDR1 SGHAT and CDR2 FQNNGV. The CDR3 runs to 14 residues. The CDR3 sequence: CASSLFAAGDEQFF. For the CDR3, the DNA is TGTGCCAGCAGCTTATTCGCAGCGGGGGATGAGCAGTTCTTC.

The chain carries TRBV10-3 and TRBJ2-7, with no clear D. Germline CDR1 reads ENHRY; CDR2 reads SYGVKD. This CDR3 region has 12 residues. V was clipped by 2 bases and J by 3 bases, with 5 bases between them. CDR3 DNA sequence: TGTGCCATCAGTGAGACACGCTACGAGCAGTACTTC. Translating it yields CAISETRYEQYF.

Points on this clone: Distinct nucleotide sequences in the sample also encode this CDR3. The chain joins TRBV27 to TRBJ1-2, with D perhaps TRBD1 (6 bases). The CDR3 sequence is 15 residues long. Trimming removed 4 bases from V and 8 bases from J, with 20 bases in between. CDR1 is MNHEY and CDR2 is SMNVEV in the germline V gene (reference sequence). This CDR3 reads CASSYNFGGARGYTF. The CDR3 DNA is TGTGCCAGCAGTTACAATTTTGGGGGCGCAAGGGGCTACACCTTC.

The gene calls are TRBV2 and TRBJ2-3; TRBD2 matches 10 bases. The CDR3 contains 14 residues. The ends lost 7 bases at V and 5 bases at J; junction bases unmatched: 6. Germline CDR1 is SNHLY and CDR2 is FYNNEI. The CDR3 nucleotides are TGTGCCAGCATGAAGCGGGAGGGTATAGATACGCAGTATTTT. It is translated as CASMKREGIDTQYF.